A selection of T cell receptor beta chains follows, all from one sample in a study of blood T cell repertoires in COVID-19. The method was immunoSEQ multiplex PCR; TCRdb's version includes in-frame clones alone and lacks a portion of them. The data hold about 160,000 clones, with around three quarters observed a single time. The sample was peripheral blood. Source of these receptors: a man in his sixties with acute or convalescent COVID-19. The CDR3 runs from the conserved cysteine through the conserved F or W. The D gene is left open where the match is weak. Some rows have no size entry. The others give once, few or many, or a class for an expanded clone.

d_call j_call clone_size v_call cdr3_aa cdr3_nt
NA TRBJ1-4 NA TRBV7-8 CASSLATLTGRNEKLFF TGTGCCAGCAGCTTAGCGACCCTGACAGGACGTAATGAAAAACTGTTTTTT
NA TRBJ2-5 NA TRBV12-3/TRBV12-4 CASSLSSGTQYF TGTGCCAGCAGCCTCTCCAGCGGGACCCAGTACTTC
TRBD2 TRBJ2-3 NA TRBV3-1/TRBV3-2 CASSQVRLAGVNTDTQYF TGTGCCAGCAGCCAAGTCCGTCTGGCGGGGGTTAACACAGATACGCAGTATTTT
TRBD1 TRBJ1-6 NA TRBV27 CASRGTGVNSPLHF TGTGCCAGCAGGGGAACAGGGGTTAATTCACCCCTCCACTTT
NA TRBJ1-2 NA TRBV11-1 CASSPGGQPAGYTF TGTGCCAGCAGCCCCGGCGGACAACCAGCTGGCTACACCTTC
NA TRBJ2-7 NA TRBV6-2/TRBV6-3 CASSPQGRRGYEQYF TGTGCCAGCAGCCCACAGGGGAGGAGAGGCTACGAGCAGTACTTC
TRBD1 TRBJ1-1 few TRBV5-6 CASSSRPGTAFGVAFF TGTGCCAGCAGTTCTAGACCCGGGACAGCGTTCGGGGTAGCTTTCTTT
TRBD1 TRBJ1-2 once TRBV11-2 CASSWDSSNYGYTF TGTGCCAGCAGCTGGGACAGTTCCAACTATGGCTACACCTTC
NA TRBJ2-7 NA TRBV4-3 CASSQEKADPPGEQYF TGCGCCAGCAGCCAAGAAAAGGCGGATCCACCTGGGGAGCAGTACTTC
TRBD1 TRBJ1-4 NA TRBV29-1 CSVAGQGTNEKLFF TGCAGCGTTGCAGGACAGGGAACTAATGAAAAACTGTTTTTT
TRBD2 TRBJ2-7 few TRBV24-1 CATSVRGGEQYF TGTGCCACCAGTGTTCGGGGAGGGGAGCAGTACTTC
NA TRBJ1-4 NA TRBV7-9 CASSLVQEKLFF TGTGCCAGCAGCTTAGTTCAGGAAAAACTGTTTTTT
NA TRBJ1-3 NA TRBV4-2 CASSQERRGGFSGNTIYF TGTGCCAGCAGCCAAGAACGACGGGGAGGCTTCTCTGGAAACACCATATATTTT
TRBD1 TRBJ2-7 NA TRBV2 CASTDRGTYEQYF TGTGCCAGCACGGACAGGGGCACCTACGAGCAGTACTTC
TRBD1 TRBJ1-2 once TRBV2 CASRTGRGYTF TGTGCCAGCCGGACAGGGCGCGGCTACACCTTC
TRBD2 TRBJ2-1 once TRBV6-6 CASSYSLPSGGAEQFF TGTGCCAGCAGTTACTCGCTCCCAAGCGGGGGGGCTGAGCAGTTCTTC
NA TRBJ2-5 NA TRBV5-8 CASSLDPNQGLRETQYF TGTGCCAGCAGCTTAGACCCCAACCAGGGGTTAAGGGAGACCCAGTACTTC
NA TRBJ2-1 NA TRBV11-2 CASSLDGQEQFF TGTGCCAGCAGCTTAGATGGACAGGAGCAGTTCTTC
NA TRBJ2-7 NA TRBV12-3/TRBV12-4 CASSDYSYEQYF TGTGCCAGCAGTGACTACTCCTACGAGCAGTACTTC
TRBD2 TRBJ2-3 NA TRBV7-3 CASSSSGGGADTQYF TGTGCCAGCAGCTCTAGCGGGGGTGGCGCAGATACGCAGTATTTT
NA TRBJ1-5 NA TRBV6-1 CASSGGRVNSNQPQHF TGTGCCAGCAGTGGAGGGAGGGTTAATAGCAATCAGCCCCAGCATTTT
TRBD1 TRBJ2-1 NA TRBV6-1 CASSAATGGAYNEQFF TGTGCCAGCAGTGCGGCGACAGGGGGGGCCTACAATGAGCAGTTCTTC